Presented here are 5 T cell receptor beta chains from one specimen sequenced in a study of blood T cell repertoires in COVID-19. Sequenced by immunoSEQ multiplex PCR; TCRdb stores in-frame clones only, minus some. The sample shows 150,000 to 200,000 clones, roughly 91% of them seen only once. Sequenced input: peripheral blood. These receptor sequences come from a man in his forties with active or convalescent COVID-19.

This clone was seen a few times. The rearrangement uses TRBV6-6 and TRBJ2-5; 10 nucleotides line up with TRBD1. Germline-derived CDR1 and CDR2 are MNHNY and SVGAGI (reference sequence). This CDR3 spans 16 amino acids. J lost 7 bases, V lost 2 bases, and 10 bases had no gene match. The CDR3 DNA reads as TGTGCCAGCAGTTACCGGATGGGACAGGGGTTTGTGACCCAGTACTTC. This codes for CASSYRMGQGFVTQYF.

The CDR3 loop reads CASSRRAGVYQPQHF. For the CDR3, the DNA is TGTGCCAGCAGTCGGCGGGCAGGGGTGTATCAGCCCCAGCATTTT. V gene TRBV28 combines with J gene TRBJ1-5; maybe TRBD1 (6 bases). The V end was cut by 5 bases, the J end by 5 bases, with 16 bases between. Germline lookup yields CDR1 MDHEN and CDR2 SYDVKM. This CDR3 has 15 residues. Filled out from reference TRBV28 and TRBJ1-5, the complete variable domain reads DVKVTQSSRYLVKRTGEKVFLECVQDMDHENMFWYRQDPGLGLRLIYFSYDVKMKEKGDIPEGYSVSREKKERFSLILESASTNQTSMYLCASSRRAGVYQPQHFGDGTRLSIL.

This clone was observed many times. V usage is TRBV15 and J usage is TRBJ1-2, with 7 nucleotides matching TRBD1. Germline-derived CDR1 and CDR2 are LNHNV and YYDKDF (reference sequence). Trimming took 6 bases from V and 8 from J; bases not matched to a gene: 12. This CDR3 has 14 residues. CDR3 nucleotides: TGTGCCACCAGTACCGGGACAGAAGTAGAGGGCTACACCTTC. Its translation: CATSTGTEVEGYTF. The full variable domain, rest sourced from reference TRBV15 and TRBJ1-2, is DAMVIQNPRYQVTQFGKPVTLSCSQTLNHNVMYWYQQKSSQAPKLLFHYYDKDFNNEADTPDNFQSRRPNTSFCFLDIRSPGLGDTAMYLCATSTGTEVEGYTFGSGTRLTVV.

The chain is built from TRBV14 and TRBJ1-2; 7 bases fit TRBD1. The trim removed 4 bases at V and 2 bases at J, leaving 1 base unmatched. Germline V gene lookup returns CDR1 SGHDN and CDR2 FVKESK. The CDR3 has 13 amino acids. The CDR3 DNA sequence: TGTGCCAGCAGCCCGGGACAGAACTATGGCTACACCTTC. Its protein product is CASSPGQNYGYTF.

The chain uses TRBV11-1 and TRBJ2-2; D is possibly TRBD2 (5 bases). CDR1 SGHAT and CDR2 FQDESV come from the germline V gene (reference sequence). V was trimmed by 3 bases and J by 7 bases, leaving 9 bases between them. This CDR3 has 13 amino acids. The CDR3 nucleotides read TGTGCCAGCAGCTTGGATGCGGGCGGGGAGCTGTTTTTT. This encodes CASSLDAGGELFF.